This is a list of T cell receptor beta chains from one sample in a study of blood T cell repertoires in COVID-19. Sequencing was performed with immunoSEQ multiplex PCR; in TCRdb, only in-frame clones are kept and a portion is missing. The sample has about 36,000 clones; about 88% are singletons. The sequencing input was peripheral blood. These TCRs come from a human donor in a cohort sampled during active COVID-19. The CDR3 runs from the conserved cysteine through the conserved F or W. D genes are given only for firm matches. A row's size may be missing; if present it is once, few, many or a size class.

j_call: TRBJ1-4; clone_size: .; v_call: TRBV2; d_call: .; cdr3_nt: TGTGCCAGCAGTGATACTCCGGGTTATAATGAAAAACTGTTTTTT; cdr3_aa: CASSDTPGYNEKLFF
j_call: TRBJ2-3; clone_size: .; v_call: TRBV28; d_call: TRBD2; cdr3_nt: TGTGCCAGCAGTTCTAATGGGGGGGGGAGGACAGATACGCAGTATTTT; cdr3_aa: CASSSNGGGRTDTQYF
j_call: TRBJ1-2; clone_size: .; v_call: TRBV23-1; d_call: .; cdr3_nt: TGCGCCAGCAGCCGGAAGGGGCAGGAGACCTCCGGCTACACCTTC; cdr3_aa: CASSRKGQETSGYTF
j_call: TRBJ2-1; clone_size: .; v_call: TRBV5-1; d_call: .; cdr3_nt: TGCGCCAGCAGCTTGAAATCCCCAGCGGGCAATGAGCAGTTCTTC; cdr3_aa: CASSLKSPAGNEQFF
j_call: TRBJ1-3; clone_size: .; v_call: TRBV5-6; d_call: .; cdr3_nt: TGTGCCAGCAGCTTGCGGAGGATCTCTGGAAACACCATATATTTT; cdr3_aa: CASSLRRISGNTIYF
j_call: TRBJ2-5; clone_size: .; v_call: TRBV7-9; d_call: .; cdr3_nt: TGTGCCAGCAGCCCCGCGTCCCAGTACTTC; cdr3_aa: CASSPASQYF
j_call: TRBJ2-5; clone_size: once; v_call: TRBV10-3; d_call: .; cdr3_nt: TGTGCCATCAGTGACGGCGGCCAAGAGACCCAGTACTTC; cdr3_aa: CAISDGGQETQYF
j_call: TRBJ1-6; clone_size: .; v_call: TRBV20-1; d_call: .; cdr3_nt: TGCAGTGCTAGTCCCGACGGGAGCTCCTATAATTCACCCCTCCACTTT; cdr3_aa: CSASPDGSSYNSPLHF
j_call: TRBJ1-4; clone_size: .; v_call: TRBV7-2; d_call: .; cdr3_nt: TGTGCCAGCAGCTCACAGGGTCGGACTAATGAAAAACTGTTTTTT; cdr3_aa: CASSSQGRTNEKLFF
j_call: TRBJ2-3; clone_size: .; v_call: TRBV29-1; d_call: TRBD2; cdr3_nt: TGCAGCGTTGTAGGGGTTAGCGGGGGAAACACAGATACGCAGTATTTT; cdr3_aa: CSVVGVSGGNTDTQYF
j_call: TRBJ2-1; clone_size: once; v_call: TRBV18; d_call: TRBD1; cdr3_nt: TGTGCCAGCTCACCAGGGACAGACCCTTACAATGAGCAGTTCTTC; cdr3_aa: CASSPGTDPYNEQFF
j_call: TRBJ2-5; clone_size: .; v_call: TRBV5-1; d_call: .; cdr3_nt: TGCGCCAGCAGCTTGGCGGGGGATGGACAGACCCAGTACTTC; cdr3_aa: CASSLAGDGQTQYF
j_call: TRBJ1-1; clone_size: few; v_call: TRBV5-1; d_call: .; cdr3_nt: TGCGCCAGCTCGAGACTCTCGAACACTGAAGCTTTCTTT; cdr3_aa: CASSRLSNTEAFF
j_call: TRBJ2-5; clone_size: .; v_call: TRBV27; d_call: TRBD2; cdr3_nt: TGTGCCAGCAGTTCCCGCGGGGGGGGGCCGGGGGAGACCCAGTACTTC; cdr3_aa: CASSSRGGGPGETQYF
j_call: TRBJ2-1; clone_size: .; v_call: TRBV28; d_call: TRBD2; cdr3_nt: TGTGCCAGCAGTTTAGGCGGGGGGGGCGGCACGGGCGAGCAGTTCTTC; cdr3_aa: CASSLGGGGGTGEQFF
j_call: TRBJ2-7; clone_size: .; v_call: TRBV11-2; d_call: .; cdr3_nt: TGTGCCAGCAGCTTAGGAGGCCCAACCTACGAGCAGTACTTC; cdr3_aa: CASSLGGPTYEQYF
j_call: TRBJ2-7; clone_size: once; v_call: TRBV10-3; d_call: TRBD2; cdr3_nt: TGTGCCATCAGTGCCTTGGCGGGGGGGCAAGAGCAGTACTTC; cdr3_aa: CAISALAGGQEQYF
j_call: TRBJ2-5; clone_size: .; v_call: TRBV19; d_call: TRBD1; cdr3_nt: TGTGCCAGTAGTATTTACTGGACAGGGAGGGAGACCCAGTACTTC; cdr3_aa: CASSIYWTGRETQYF
j_call: TRBJ1-5; clone_size: .; v_call: TRBV3-1/TRBV3-2; d_call: .; cdr3_nt: TGTGCCAGCAGCCTCCTAAATCAGCCCCAGCATTTT; cdr3_aa: CASSLLNQPQHF
j_call: TRBJ2-1; clone_size: .; v_call: TRBV10-2; d_call: TRBD2; cdr3_nt: TGCGCCAGCAGCGGGGGGGGCGATGAGCAGTTCTTC; cdr3_aa: CASSGGGDEQFF
j_call: TRBJ2-5; clone_size: .; v_call: TRBV30; d_call: .; cdr3_nt: TGTATCCAGGGGCATGGGGAGACCCAGTACTTC; cdr3_aa: CIQGHGETQYF
j_call: TRBJ1-6; clone_size: .; v_call: TRBV6-4; d_call: .; cdr3_nt: TGTGCTCCGACAGGTCTTTATAATTCACCCCTCCACTTT; cdr3_aa: CAPTGLYNSPLHF
j_call: TRBJ2-1; clone_size: .; v_call: TRBV7-9; d_call: TRBD1; cdr3_nt: TGTGCCAGCAGCCTGGGGACAGGGGCCTTCTACAATGAGCAGTTCTTC; cdr3_aa: CASSLGTGAFYNEQFF
j_call: TRBJ1-2; clone_size: .; v_call: TRBV6-5; d_call: TRBD1; cdr3_nt: TGTGCCAGCAGTCTCCGGGACAGGGGGGGCTACACCTTC; cdr3_aa: CASSLRDRGGYTF
j_call: TRBJ1-1; clone_size: .; v_call: TRBV6-2/TRBV6-3; d_call: .; cdr3_nt: TGTGCCAGCAGTTCAGGAAGGGGGAGATTGAACACTGAAGCTTTCTTT; cdr3_aa: CASSSGRGRLNTEAFF
j_call: TRBJ2-3; clone_size: .; v_call: TRBV6-5; d_call: .; cdr3_nt: TGTGCCAGCAGCTATAATAGCGACACAGATACGCAGTATTTT; cdr3_aa: CASSYNSDTDTQYF
j_call: TRBJ1-2; clone_size: .; v_call: TRBV18; d_call: TRBD1; cdr3_nt: TGTGCCAGCTCACCACGACAGGGGGTCTATGGCTACACCTTC; cdr3_aa: CASSPRQGVYGYTF
j_call: TRBJ2-7; clone_size: .; v_call: TRBV11-2; d_call: TRBD2; cdr3_nt: TGTGCCAGTCAAAAGAAGCGGGGCGGCTCCTACGAGCAGTACTTC; cdr3_aa: CASQKKRGGSYEQYF
j_call: TRBJ2-5; clone_size: .; v_call: TRBV18; d_call: TRBD2; cdr3_nt: TGTGCCAGCTCAGGACCGGGAGGGAAGGAGACCCAGTACTTC; cdr3_aa: CASSGPGGKETQYF
j_call: TRBJ2-7; clone_size: .; v_call: TRBV7-3; d_call: TRBD1; cdr3_nt: TGTGCCAGCAGCCCCACCGGACAGGGGATAAACGAGCAGTACTTC; cdr3_aa: CASSPTGQGINEQYF
j_call: TRBJ2-7; clone_size: .; v_call: TRBV5-1; d_call: .; cdr3_nt: TGCGCCAGCAAGACTGAATACGAGCAGTACTTC; cdr3_aa: CASKTEYEQYF
j_call: TRBJ2-5; clone_size: .; v_call: TRBV7-2; d_call: .; cdr3_nt: TGTGCCCCCCTCGAGGGCGCCCAAGAGACCCAGTACTTC; cdr3_aa: CAPLEGAQETQYF
j_call: TRBJ1-2; clone_size: .; v_call: TRBV6-1; d_call: .; cdr3_nt: TGTGCCAGCAGTGAGGGGAGACGGGGATATGGCTACACCTTC; cdr3_aa: CASSEGRRGYGYTF
j_call: TRBJ1-2; clone_size: .; v_call: TRBV13; d_call: .; cdr3_nt: TGTGCCAGCAGCTTAAGTGGGGAGGGAACTAACTATGGCTACACCTTC; cdr3_aa: CASSLSGEGTNYGYTF
j_call: TRBJ1-2; clone_size: .; v_call: TRBV7-9; d_call: .; cdr3_nt: TGTGCCAGCAGCTTAGGGCCATCATATGGCTACACCTTC; cdr3_aa: CASSLGPSYGYTF
j_call: TRBJ1-6; clone_size: .; v_call: TRBV7-8; d_call: .; cdr3_nt: TGTGCCAGCAGCTTAGCCGACAGAAGGTCACCCCTCCACTTT; cdr3_aa: CASSLADRRSPLHF
j_call: TRBJ2-4; clone_size: .; v_call: TRBV7-9; d_call: .; cdr3_nt: TGTGCCAGCAGCCCGGGGACTCTCGGAGGGGCCAAAAACATTCAGTACTTC; cdr3_aa: CASSPGTLGGAKNIQYF
j_call: TRBJ1-5; clone_size: .; v_call: TRBV7-8; d_call: .; cdr3_nt: TGTGCCAGCAGCTTAGCAGGGGATCAGCCCCAGCATTTT; cdr3_aa: CASSLAGDQPQHF
j_call: TRBJ1-6; clone_size: few; v_call: TRBV19; d_call: .; cdr3_nt: TGTGCCAGTATCCGGACAGAGAATTCACCCCTCCACTTT; cdr3_aa: CASIRTENSPLHF
j_call: TRBJ2-1; clone_size: .; v_call: TRBV28; d_call: TRBD1; cdr3_nt: TGTGCCAGCAGTCCCCCCGGACAGGTCTACAATGAGCAGTTCTTC; cdr3_aa: CASSPPGQVYNEQFF
j_call: TRBJ1-4; clone_size: .; v_call: TRBV10-3; d_call: TRBD1; cdr3_nt: TGTGCCACGGCCCGGGACAGGGATCGTCCAAAACTGTTTTTT; cdr3_aa: CATARDRDRPKLFF
j_call: TRBJ2-2; clone_size: .; v_call: TRBV10-1; d_call: TRBD1; cdr3_nt: TGCGCCAGCGACAGGGAAGGTCCCAACACCGGGGAGCTGTTTTTT; cdr3_aa: CASDREGPNTGELFF